The T cell receptor beta chain under discussion was sequenced for a study of cytomegalovirus exposure and HLA in healthy donors. Study summary: One earlier analysis, a look at around 180 million T cells, found some 110 million unique TCR beta sequences.

Findings and caveats of the study: One cluster of highly shared sequence variants probably arose as a sequencing artifact.

Germline V CDR1 and CDR2: SGHNT, YYREEE (reference sequence). The CDR3 sequence is 13 residues long. Trimming stripped 0 bases from V and 4 bases from J, with 7 bases between. About this clone itself: Antigen specificity is unknown.

Use of 60 Vbeta and 13 Jbeta primers characterized the PCR. TCRdb's table, derived via immunoSEQ multiplex PCR, lists solely in-frame clones and lacks some. The sample includes 160,000 or so clones, under 90% of them seen just once. The rearrangement joins TRBV5-4 to TRBJ2-5; D possibly corresponds to TRBD2 (6 bases). The sequence was collected from a man aged 18 to 35 in good health and CMV-seronegative. Material: PBMCs. The CDR3 spells CASSLAGGETQYF. The CDR3 nucleotides are TGTGCCAGCAGCTTGGCCGGGGGAGAGACCCAGTACTTC.